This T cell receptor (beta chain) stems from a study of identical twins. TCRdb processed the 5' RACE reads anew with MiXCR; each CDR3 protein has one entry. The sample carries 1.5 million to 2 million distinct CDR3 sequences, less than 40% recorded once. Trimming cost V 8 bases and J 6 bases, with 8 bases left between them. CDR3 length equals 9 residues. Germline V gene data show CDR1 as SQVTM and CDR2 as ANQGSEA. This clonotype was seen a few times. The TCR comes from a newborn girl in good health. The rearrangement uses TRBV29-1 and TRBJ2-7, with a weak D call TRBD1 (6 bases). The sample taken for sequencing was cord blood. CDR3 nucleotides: TGCAGCCACAGGGTCGAGCAGTACTTC. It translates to CSHRVEQYF.